These 27 T cell receptor beta chains came from one sample sequenced in a study of cytomegalovirus exposure and HLA in healthy donors. With 60 Vbeta and 13 Jbeta primers, the PCR was carried out. The assay was immunoSEQ multiplex PCR, and TCRdb's table has in-frame clones only and misses some. Altogether approximately 100,000 clones are present, more than 75% being singletons, with the ten largest covering approximately 1.9%. The sample comprised PBMCs. These receptors were taken from a woman between 40 and 55 years old in good health and CMV-seronegative.

The V and J genes are TRBV18 and TRBJ2-3; weak D call: TRBD2 (5 bases). Germline values: CDR1 KGHSH, CDR2 LQKENI. The CDR3 is 14 residues long. Deletions cut 0 bases from V and 4 bases from J, with 8 bases between. DNA of the CDR3: TGTGCCAGCTCACCACCGGTCGGGGCAGATACGCAGTATTTT. Protein sequence: CASSPPVGADTQYF.

This chain connects TRBV19 to TRBJ2-2, with D tentatively TRBD2 (6 bases). The length of the CDR3 is 16 residues. Germline V gene sequence: CDR1 LNHDA, CDR2 SQIVND (reference sequence). V gave up 6 bases and J gave up 8 bases, with 22 bases separating them. The CDR3: CASRPGRAPGPGELFF. The DNA of the CDR3 is TGTGCCAGTAGACCCGGGAGAGCGCCAGGTCCGGGGGAGCTGTTTTTT.

The CDR3 coding sequence is TGTGCCACCAGTTTCGTCAGTCCTAATGAAAAACTGTTTTTT. This sequence encodes CATSFVSPNEKLFF. The rearrangement links TRBV15 to TRBJ1-4; D gene unclear. The CDR3 covers 14 residues. The germline V gene encodes CDR1 LNHNV and CDR2 YYDKDF (reference sequence). Trimming took off 6 bases at V and 3 bases at J, with 11 bases between the two ends.

This clone was counted between two and nine times. The chain recombines TRBV7-2 with TRBJ2-1, with 13 bases identical to TRBD2. The CDR3 totals 15 residues. CDR1 is SGHTA, CDR2 FQGNSA, per germline. V gave up 1 base and J gave up 12 bases; unmatched junction bases: 6. In DNA, the CDR3 is TGTGCCAGCAGCTTAGTAAGACTAGCGGGAGGTGGGCAGTTCTTC. This gives the protein CASSLVRLAGGGQFF.

This chain links TRBV27 with TRBJ1-5; tentatively, D is TRBD1 (6 bases). The CDR3 extends over 13 amino acids. V was cut by 2 bases and J by 7 bases, with 9 bases left in between. Germline CDR1 is MNHEY and CDR2 is SMNVEV (reference sequence). The DNA of the CDR3 is TGTGCCAGCAGTTTACAGGGGTGGCAGCCCCAGCATTTT. Protein sequence: CASSLQGWQPQHF.

A few counts support this clone. The chain employs TRBV7-2 and TRBJ2-7, with TRBD1 identical over 12 bases. V trimming: 5 bases; J trimming: 6 bases; junction bases outside the gene matches: 8. From germline, CDR1 is SGHTA and CDR2 FQGNSA. The CDR3 has 15 residues. Here the CDR3 DNA reads TGTGCCAGCAGCCCAGACGGGACAGGGGGCGTCGAGCAGTACTTC. Its protein product is CASSPDGTGGVEQYF.

The chain joins TRBV9 to TRBJ2-5, with 8 bases lining up with TRBD2. The V and J ends lost 6 bases and 5 bases, in that order; junction bases with no gene match: 15. Germline CDR1 reads SGDLS; CDR2 reads YYNGEE. The length of the CDR3 is 16 residues. The DNA for the CDR3 is TGTGCCAGCACCCCAGGGGTAGCGGGAAACTGGGAGACCCAGTACTTC. Translated: CASTPGVAGNWETQYF.

This chain uses TRBV7-9 with TRBJ1-1; 12 bases align to TRBD1. V gave up 5 bases and J gave up 5 bases; unmatched junction bases: 9. This CDR3 has 16 amino acids. Germline CDR1 is SEHNR and CDR2 is FQNEAQ (reference sequence). CDR3 nucleotides: TGTGCCAGCAGCCTCATGGGACAGGGGGCTGTGACTGAAGCTTTCTTT. Translation gives CASSLMGQGAVTEAFF.

The gene calls are TRBV7-9 and TRBJ1-4; TRBD1 is a possible D gene (5 bases). The CDR3 runs 14 residues. V shed 4 bases and J shed 8 bases, with 14 bases lying between them. CDR1 and CDR2 from the germline V gene are SEHNR and FQNEAQ (reference sequence). CDR3 amino acids: CASSSSGAEEKLFF. The CDR3 nucleotides read TGTGCCAGCAGCTCGAGCGGGGCCGAGGAAAAACTGTTTTTT.

There are a few counts of this clone. The chain is built from TRBV4-1 and TRBJ2-7; D may be TRBD2 (6 bases). Germline CDR1 MGHRA, CDR2 YSYEKL. This CDR3 has 16 residues. V lost 1 base, J lost 0 bases, and 13 bases lay in between. The CDR3 spells CASSQVAGLSSYEQYF. The CDR3 DNA follows: TGCGCCAGCAGCCAAGTTGCGGGGCTGAGCTCCTACGAGCAGTACTTC.

The chain uses TRBV30 and TRBJ2-7, with D unclear. CDR3 length equals 12 residues. Germline CDR1 and CDR2: GTSNPN and SVGIG (reference sequence). The V and J ends lost 5 bases and 6 bases respectively, with 14 bases between them. The CDR3, as DNA: TGTGCCTGGCAGGATCAAATCAGCGAGCAGTACTTC. It encodes CAWQDQISEQYF.

Worth noting for this clone: The junction differs from germline at one of its ends, possibly a read error. The gene calls are TRBV7-9 and TRBJ2-5, with a tentative D call TRBD2 (6 bases). The CDR3 loop spans 12 amino acids. From germline, CDR1 is SEHNR and CDR2 FQNEAQ (reference sequence). DNA of the CDR3: TGTGCCAGCAGATTAGGAGGGGAGACCCAGTACTTC. It is translated as CASRLGGETQYF.

The chain is built from TRBV6-4 and TRBJ2-7; 7 positions agree with TRBD2. The CDR3 extends over 17 amino acids. The germline V gene has CDR1 MRHNA and CDR2 SNTAGT. Trimming removed 7 bases from V and 5 bases from J; junction bases left unmatched: 20. The CDR3 coding sequence is TGTGCCAGCACCCTACCCCCCAGAGGCAGGGAGGGCGACGAGCAGTACTTC. This encodes CASTLPPRGREGDEQYF.

The chain couples TRBV4-3 to TRBJ2-5, with TRBD2 identical over 9 bases. The CDR3 covers 15 residues. Germline V gene lookup returns CDR1 LGHNA and CDR2 YSLEER. V dropped 0 bases and J dropped 5; count of bases not matched to a gene: 4. CDR3 residues: CASSQERGRAETQYF. CDR3 sequence (DNA): TGCGCCAGCAGCCAAGAACGCGGGAGGGCGGAGACCCAGTACTTC.

This chain links TRBV16 with TRBJ2-2; TRBD2 matches at 8 bases. CDR1 is KGHSY and CDR2 is FQNENV in the germline V gene. With V trimmed by 0 bases and J by 1 base, 19 bases remained unmatched. The CDR3 sequence is 22 residues long. The DNA of the CDR3 is TGTGCCAGCAGCCAATCGGCCGTCAGCGGACTAGCCGAAGACTTGAACACCGGGGAGCTGTTTTTT. Protein product: CASSQSAVSGLAEDLNTGELFF.

The rearrangement uses TRBV27 and TRBJ2-2, with 7 positions matching TRBD1. The germline V gene encodes CDR1 MNHEY and CDR2 SMNVEV (reference sequence). Losses at the gene ends were 2 bases for V and 3 bases for J; bases not matched to a gene: 3. This CDR3 region has 15 residues. The CDR3 DNA sequence: TGTGCCAGCAGTTTACGGGACAGTTACACCGGGGAGCTGTTTTTT. This sequence encodes CASSLRDSYTGELFF.

This chain connects TRBV2 to TRBJ1-5, with 7 bases identical to TRBD1. This CDR3 is built from 14 residues. Per the germline V gene, CDR1 is SNHLY and CDR2 is FYNNEI. V was clipped by 6 bases and J by 2 bases; unmatched bases: 4. The CDR3: CASSGDSGNQPQHF. The DNA of the CDR3 is TGTGCCAGCAGCGGGGACAGCGGCAATCAGCCCCAGCATTTT.

The chain recombines TRBV28 with TRBJ2-4; a weak D match, TRBD1 (6 bases). From germline, CDR1 is MDHEN and CDR2 SYDVKM. The CDR3 is made up of 18 amino acids. V gave up 5 bases and J gave up 5 bases, with 25 bases separating them. This CDR3 reads CASSRSSFLGGYQNIQYF. The CDR3 DNA follows: TGTGCCAGCAGTCGATCCTCCTTTCTAGGGGGTTACCAAAACATTCAGTACTTC.

This CDR3 reads CASSARQGLDTQYF. The CDR3 DNA sequence: TGTGCCAGCAGCGCGCGACAGGGATTGGATACGCAGTATTTT. The chain carries TRBV9 and TRBJ2-3, with 7 positions matching TRBD1. CDR1 SGDLS and CDR2 YYNGEE come from the germline V gene. J gave up 6 bases and V 3 bases, and 7 bases lay outside the gene matches. CDR3 length: 14 amino acids.

This chain uses TRBV7-2 with TRBJ1-2; D unclear. The CDR3 spans 12 residues. The V gene lost 4 bases and the J gene lost 7 bases, with 10 bases spanning the gap. The germline gives CDR1 SGHTA, CDR2 FQGNSA. DNA for the CDR3: TGTGCCAGCAGCTATAATAGTCGTGGCTACACCTTC. It yields the protein CASSYNSRGYTF.

The chain carries TRBV19 and TRBJ1-5, with TRBD1 matching over 9 bases. The trim removed 4 bases at V and 0 bases at J, leaving 13 bases unmatched. This CDR3 has 19 amino acids. Germline assignment: CDR1 LNHDA and CDR2 SQIVND (reference sequence). The CDR3, as DNA: TGTGCCAGTAGTACGGGGGACAGGGCAATATTGGTTAGCAATCAGCCCCAGCATTTT. As protein: CASSTGDRAILVSNQPQHF.

In its sample, this clone was seen a few times. The chain employs TRBV21-1 and TRBJ1-2; the D segment call TRBD1 is taken from the table without a DNA check. TRBV21-1 has pseudogene status. The CDR3 totals 18 residues. The CDR3 bases are TGTGCCAGCAGCAAAGGGGATGGACAGGCCCCCCGCCTCTATGGCTACACCTTC. Its protein product is CASSKGDGQAPRLYGYTF.

The V and J genes are TRBV6-4 and TRBJ2-3, with 7 bases aligning to TRBD2. The CDR3 has 14 amino acids. Germline values: CDR1 MRHNA, CDR2 SNTAGT. Unmatched junction bases numbered 7, after V lost 6 bases and J lost 4 bases. DNA of the CDR3: TGTGCCAGCAGCGGGGGGACGGGGTCAGATACGCAGTATTTT. Translation: CASSGGTGSDTQYF.

The V call is TRBV19, the J call TRBJ2-2; maybe TRBD2 (5 bases). Germline V CDR1 and CDR2: LNHDA, SQIVND (reference sequence). Trimming removed 4 bases from V and 1 base from J, with 13 bases in between. The CDR3 contains 16 residues. CDR3 region: CASSTGGRKNTGELFF. As DNA, the CDR3 is TGTGCCAGTAGTACCGGAGGCAGGAAGAACACCGGGGAGCTGTTTTTT.

This chain uses TRBV2 with TRBJ2-1, with D perhaps matching TRBD1 (6 bases). CDR1 and CDR2 (germline): SNHLY, FYNNEI. The germline V and J ends were trimmed by 8 bases and 7 bases, with 15 bases remaining between them. This CDR3 has 13 residues. CDR3 region: CASRFQGSNEQFF. The DNA of the CDR3 is TGTGCCAGCCGATTTCAGGGGTCGAATGAGCAGTTCTTC. Combining the CDR3 with reference TRBV2 and TRBJ2-1 gives the whole variable domain EPEVTQTPSHQVTQMGQEVILRCVPISNHLYFYWYRQILGQKVEFLVSFYNNEISEKSEIFDDQFSVERPDGSNFTLKIRSTKLEDSAMYFCASRFQGSNEQFFGPGTRLTVL.

J is TRBJ1-4 and V is TRBV5-1, with D possibly being TRBD1 (5 bases). Deletions cut 0 bases from V and 4 bases from J, with 7 bases between. CDR1 is SGHRS and CDR2 is YFSETQ in the germline V gene. The CDR3 runs 14 residues. CDR3: CASSLGGVNEKLFF. For the CDR3, the DNA is TGCGCCAGCAGCTTGGGGGGGGTTAATGAAAAACTGTTTTTT.

Points on this clone: At one end the junction does not follow the germline gene, possibly because of a read error. Distinct nucleotide sequences in the sample also encode this CDR3. The CDR3 spells CASWAGGNEQFF. The CDR3 nucleotides are TGCGCCAGTTGGGCAGGGGGTAATGAGCAGTTCTTC. The rearrangement joins TRBV19 to TRBJ2-1; 7 nucleotides agree with TRBD1. The germline CDR1 and CDR2 sequences are LNHDA and SQIVND (reference sequence). The CDR3 spans 12 residues. The full variable domain, with the rest looked up from reference TRBV19 and TRBJ2-1, is DGGITQSPKYLFRKEGQNVTLSCEQNLNHDAMYWYRQDPGQGLRLIYYSQIVNDFQKGDIAEGYSVSREKKESFPLTVTSAQKNPTAFYLCASWAGGNEQFFGPGTRLTVL.